Each of the 25 T cell receptor beta chains below was sequenced from the same sample in a study of radiation and T cells in renal cell carcinoma. Time point here: blood 4 weeks post-SBRT, at nephrectomy. Treatment given: 15 Gy SBRT to primary tumor, nephrectomy 4 weeks later. The protocol was immunoSEQ multiplex PCR, while the TCRdb copy is restricted to in-frame clones and leaves out a portion. Of over 35,000 clones detected, around four fifths appear once; the ten largest clones hold 25% to 30%. The sample consisted of blood, taken from a patient whose treatment included radiotherapy and nephrectomy. Receptors were obtained from a woman in her seventies with renal cell carcinoma.

The rearrangement joins TRBV5-1 to TRBJ2-1, with D maybe TRBD2 (6 bases). The V end was cut by 4 bases, the J end by 4 bases, with 12 bases between. CDR1 and CDR2 from the germline V gene are SGHRS and YFSETQ. This CDR3 comprises 14 residues. CDR3 nucleotides: TGCGCCAGCAGCCGGGGCGGGGAATACAATGAGCAGTTCTTC. It codes for CASSRGGEYNEQFF.

This rearrangement joins TRBV7-2 to TRBJ2-4; the D gene is possibly TRBD1 (6 bases). Germline values: CDR1 SGHTA, CDR2 FQGNSA. The CDR3 runs 14 residues. V shed 8 bases and J shed 0 bases, with 11 bases lying between them. CDR3 coding DNA: TGTGCCAGCGGACAGCTACTAGCCAAAAACATTCAGTACTTC. Amino acid sequence: CASGQLLAKNIQYF.

This clone was observed once. This chain connects TRBV5-1 to TRBJ2-1, with TRBD2 matching 7 bases. The CDR3 has 13 residues. The V gene's germline CDR1 is SGHRS and CDR2 YFSETQ. With 6 bases clipped from V and 12 bases from J, the junction kept 12 bases outside the gene matches. The CDR3 sequence: CASNAGVGAGQFF. The CDR3 coding sequence is TGCGCCAGCAACGCGGGAGTAGGCGCAGGGCAGTTCTTC.

The chain employs TRBV5-6 and TRBJ2-1, with D tentatively TRBD1 (6 bases). CDR3 length equals 16 residues. Trimming left V 1 base short and J 1 base short, with 12 bases between. CDR1 and CDR2 (germline): SGHDT, YYEEEE. The CDR3 reads CASSLPSDRSYNEQFF. CDR3 nucleotides: TGTGCCAGCAGCTTGCCATCTGACAGGTCCTACAATGAGCAGTTCTTC.

V and J are TRBV5-5 and TRBJ2-7; tentative D call: TRBD2 (6 bases). The CDR3 extends over 14 amino acids. Germline V CDR1 and CDR2: SGHKS, YYEKEE (reference sequence). The ends were cut back, 0 bases at V and 1 base at J, with 8 bases in the middle. CDR3 DNA: TGTGCCAGCAGCTTGGACGGGAGATCCTACGAGCAGTACTTC. Translated, it gives CASSLDGRSYEQYF.

The V and J genes are TRBV9 and TRBJ1-2; the D is unclear. Germline CDR1 and CDR2: SGDLS and YYNGEE. The CDR3 spans 13 residues. V was clipped by 1 base and J by 4 bases, with 8 bases between them. CDR3 bases: TGTGCCAGCAGCGTATTTACAAGCTATGGCTACACCTTC. This encodes CASSVFTSYGYTF.

The J gene is TRBJ1-1, the V gene TRBV11-3; D is unclear. This CDR3 has 12 residues. V was trimmed by 4 bases and J by 3 bases, leaving 6 bases between them. CDR1 SGHNT and CDR2 YENEEA come from the germline V gene. CDR3 region: CASSSRDTEAFF. The DNA for the CDR3 is TGTGCCAGCAGCTCGAGAGACACTGAAGCTTTCTTT.

The gene calls are TRBV29-1 and TRBJ1-1; 7 positions agree with TRBD1. J was trimmed by 7 bases and V by 6 bases; bases with no gene match: 8. The length of the CDR3 is 12 residues. CDR1 is SQVTM, CDR2 ANQGSEA, per germline. Here the CDR3 reads CSVARRDSEAFF. The DNA for the CDR3 is TGCAGCGTCGCGCGAAGGGACAGTGAAGCTTTCTTT.

J is TRBJ2-5 and V is TRBV21-1; TRBD1 is the table's D call and was not checked against the DNA. TRBV21-1 is deemed a pseudogene. The CDR3 runs to 12 residues. DNA for the CDR3: TGTGCCAGCAGGATCAGAAAGGAGACCCAGTACTTC. Protein: CASRIRKETQYF.

This clone was found a few times. This chain uses TRBV19 with TRBJ1-2; D is undetermined. Per germline, CDR1 LNHDA and CDR2 SQIVND (reference sequence). The CDR3 length is 11 residues. Trimming took off 6 bases at V and 4 bases at J, with 6 bases between the two ends. The CDR3 sequence: CASSLGYGYTF. The CDR3 bases are TGTGCCAGTAGCCTGGGCTATGGCTACACCTTC.

The rearrangement uses TRBV10-2 and TRBJ2-3; a possible D gene is TRBD1 (5 bases). V gave up 1 base and J gave up 0 bases, with 11 bases separating them. This CDR3 has 16 amino acids. CDR1 is WSHSY, CDR2 SAAADI, per germline. CDR3 sequence: CASSEFAGPSTDTQYF. CDR3 bases: TGCGCCAGCAGTGAGTTTGCAGGGCCAAGCACAGATACGCAGTATTTT.

The CDR3 protein is CASSPRDSGSYEQYF. DNA of the CDR3: TGTGCCAGCTCACCAAGGGACAGTGGATCCTACGAGCAGTACTTC. The rearrangement uses TRBV18 and TRBJ2-7; TRBD1 agrees at 7 bases. The trim removed 2 bases at V and 1 base at J, leaving 5 bases unmatched. CDR3 size: 15 residues. Germline V gene sequence: CDR1 KGHSH, CDR2 LQKENI.

V is TRBV6-5 and J is TRBJ1-1; possibly TRBD1 for D (5 bases). Germline values: CDR1 MNHEY, CDR2 SVGAGI. The CDR3 contains 12 residues. Trimming shortened V by 6 bases and J by 8 bases, and 13 bases separated the two germline ends. For the CDR3, the DNA is TGTGCCAGCAGAACTATTAGGGGCGAAGCTTTCTTT. Its protein is CASRTIRGEAFF.

This sequence joins TRBV5-1 and TRBJ2-2; 8 positions match TRBD1. This CDR3 is 15 amino acids long. The V gene's germline CDR1 is SGHRS and CDR2 YFSETQ. The junction had 5 bases not matched to a gene; V was cut back by 5 bases and J by 2 bases. For the CDR3, the DNA is TGCGCCAGCAGACAGGGACAGGCTAACACCGGGGAGCTGTTTTTT. It encodes CASRQGQANTGELFF.

The chain links TRBV18 to TRBJ1-6; 7 nucleotides line up with TRBD1. Germline loops: CDR1 KGHSH, CDR2 LQKENI. The CDR3 loop spans 15 amino acids. V shed 1 base and J 5 bases; nucleotides not matched to a gene: 2. The CDR3 spells CASSPRDRNNSPLHF. The CDR3 DNA follows: TGTGCCAGCTCACCACGGGACAGAAATAATTCACCCCTCCACTTT.

The DNA for the CDR3 is TGTGCCAGCTCACCATCTCAGATGACCGGGGAGCTGTTTTTT. It translates to CASSPSQMTGELFF. The chain uses TRBV18 and TRBJ2-2; no definite D call. Germline CDR1 reads KGHSH; CDR2 reads LQKENI. The CDR3 runs 14 residues. V dropped 2 bases and J dropped 5 bases, with 9 bases sitting between them.

This rearrangement joins TRBV5-1 to TRBJ2-7, with D uncertain. The V end was cut by 2 bases, the J end by 3 bases, with 9 bases between. The CDR3 is 13 amino acids. Germline CDR1 is SGHRS and CDR2 is YFSETQ. In nucleotides, the CDR3 is TGCGCCAGCAGCTTAACGGATTTCTACGAGCAGTACTTC. Amino acids: CASSLTDFYEQYF.

V usage is TRBV7-6 and J usage is TRBJ1-1; tentatively, D is TRBD1 (6 bases). In germline, CDR1 is SGHVS, CDR2 FNYEAQ. V lost 1 base and J lost 7, with 10 bases in between. The length of the CDR3 is 13 residues. This chain's CDR3 is CASSLGQDREAFF. The CDR3 DNA reads as TGTGCCAGCAGCTTAGGACAGGATCGTGAAGCTTTCTTT.

This chain links TRBV19 with TRBJ2-2, with TRBD2 matching 10 bases. Germline values: CDR1 LNHDA, CDR2 SQIVND (reference sequence). After removal of 5 bases from V and 1 base from J, the junction contained 7 bases not matched to a gene. This CDR3 region has 17 residues. CDR3 amino acids: CASSPRKRGGNTGELFF. CDR3 bases: TGTGCCAGTAGTCCTAGAAAGCGGGGGGGGAACACCGGGGAGCTGTTTTTT.

This rearrangement joins TRBV10-3 to TRBJ1-2; tentative D call: TRBD1 (5 bases). Between the trimmed V and J ends, which lost 2 bases and 5 bases, there was a span of 21 bases. The CDR3 sequence is 17 residues long. CDR1 is ENHRY, CDR2 SYGVKD, per germline. The CDR3 spells CAISEAVGAGKGYGYTF. Here the CDR3 DNA reads TGTGCCATCAGTGAGGCGGTTGGGGCAGGGAAGGGATATGGCTACACCTTC.

This chain links TRBV9 with TRBJ1-2; no reliable D call. Germline CDR1 is SGDLS and CDR2 is YYNGEE. The CDR3 runs 15 residues. With 6 bases removed from V and 3 bases from J, the gap between germline ends came to 18 bases. This CDR3 reads CASTWGGSADYGYTF. CDR3 sequence (DNA): TGTGCCAGCACCTGGGGAGGATCCGCTGACTATGGCTACACCTTC.

The genes are TRBV6-1 and TRBJ1-2; maybe TRBD1 (5 bases). Germline CDR1 and CDR2: MNHNS and SASEGT. V was cut by 7 bases and J by 4 bases, with 16 bases left in between. The CDR3 runs to 14 residues. CDR3 coding DNA: TGTGCCAGCACGACGACAGATAGGTCCTATGGCTACACCTTC. This encodes CASTTTDRSYGYTF.

The V and J genes are TRBV21-1 and TRBJ2-5. TRBV21-1 is reported as a pseudogene. This CDR3 has 18 residues. In DNA form, the CDR3 reads TGTGCCAGCAGCAAAGGGGGACGCCCAGTTTCGATCAAAGAGACCCAGTACTTC. It translates to CASSKGGRPVSIKETQYF.

V is TRBV12-1 and J is TRBJ2-5; the table's D call of TRBD2 was not tested on the DNA. TRBV12-1 corresponds to a pseudogene. This CDR3 is built from 15 residues. CDR3 in DNA: TGTGCCAGCAGCTTTGGTGGGACTATCCAAGAGACCCAGTACTTC. It codes for CASSFGGTIQETQYF.

This chain uses TRBV11-2 with TRBJ1-5, with 7 bases matching TRBD1. CDR3 size: 18 residues. The trim removed 1 base at V and 3 bases at J, leaving 12 bases unmatched. Germline V CDR1 and CDR2: SGHAT, FQNNGV. The CDR3 coding sequence is TGTGCCAGCAGCTTAGGGGAGACAGGGTCGCAGTACAATCAGCCCCAGCATTTT. This encodes CASSLGETGSQYNQPQHF.